One and the same sample provided the 14 T cell receptor beta chains below, sequenced in a study of post-analysis software for immune sequencing data. Prepared libraries of TCR beta cDNA carried unique molecular identifiers. TCRdb redid the calling of the PCR reads with MiXCR, one entry per CDR3 protein. The table includes about 810,000 distinct CDR3 sequences, approximately 53% detected once. Study conclusions and caveats: Controls had lower frequencies than patients of five TRBV segments, which included TRBV5-6, TRBV5-1 and TRBV20-1.

These receptors are not linked to any known antigen. Sequencing was performed on blood. All receptors derive from a girl aged 10-17 years with multiple sclerosis.

The chain carries TRBV3-1 and TRBJ2-1; 7 bases are a match to TRBD2. The CDR3 has 17 amino acids. Germline V gene data show CDR1 as LGHDT and CDR2 as YNNKEL (reference sequence). V was pared by 3 bases and J by 5 bases, with 13 bases of the junction left unmatched. The DNA of the CDR3 is TGTGCCAGCAGCCAGGGTATTGCGGGAGCAAGGAACAATGAGCAGTTCTTC. Its translation: CASSQGIAGARNNEQFF.

This clonotype has only a few counts. The V call is TRBV6-1, the J call TRBJ2-7; tentatively, D is TRBD2 (5 bases). The J call may be mistaken, given a closer DNA end match to TRBJ2-5. The CDR3 is made up of 15 amino acids. Looked up from germline, CDR1 is MNHNS and CDR2 is SASEGT. The CDR3 here is CASSEGPLEGETQYF. CDR3 nucleotides: TGTGCCAGCAGTGAAGGTCCCCTCGAGGGAGAGACCCAGTACTTC.

The DNA for the CDR3 is TGTGCCAGCAGTCCCTGGGGGACTTCCTCACGCCCAGATACGCAGTATTTT. Protein: CASSPWGTSSRPDTQYF. This chain links TRBV25-1 with TRBJ2-3; possible D gene TRBD2, 6 bases. Per germline, CDR1 MGHDK and CDR2 SYGVNS. The ends were cut back, 5 bases at V and 4 bases at J, with 22 bases in the middle. The CDR3 has 17 residues.

The chain couples TRBV12-3 or TRBV12-4 to TRBJ2-5; 9 nucleotides line up with TRBD2. The DNA matches TRBJ2-7 better at its end, which makes the J call doubtful. The CDR3 sequence is 17 residues long. This chain's CDR3 is CASSLAMGGRAVYEQYF. Written as DNA, the CDR3 is TGTGCCAGCAGTTTAGCGATGGGCGGGAGGGCCGTATACGAGCAGTACTTC.

This clonotype was seen more than once but under ten times. The chain is built from TRBV10-2 and TRBJ2-1; a possible D gene is TRBD2 (5 bases). Trimming left V 2 bases short and J 5 bases short, with 10 bases between. Looked up from germline, CDR1 is WSHSY and CDR2 is SAAADI. This CDR3 has 14 amino acids. CDR3 coding DNA: TGCGCCAGCAGTGAGAACGGGAACAACAATGAGCAGTTCTTC. This sequence encodes CASSENGNNNEQFF.

This clonotype was counted a single time. The genes are TRBV20-1 and TRBJ2-1; 7 bases match TRBD2. Germline CDR1 is DFQATT and CDR2 is SNEGSKA (reference sequence). V trimming: 5 bases; J trimming: 11 bases; junction bases outside the gene matches: 12. The CDR3 is made up of 13 amino acids. CDR3: CSASGVAGHQQFF. CDR3 nucleotide sequence: TGCAGTGCTTCGGGGGTAGCGGGCCATCAGCAGTTCTTC.

This clonotype was picked up a small number of times. The rearrangement links TRBV5-1 to TRBJ2-1; TRBD2 aligns across 9 bases. The length of the CDR3 is 15 residues. The J segment lost 9 bases and the V segment lost 4 bases, leaving 11 bases of the junction unmatched. Germline V gene lookup returns CDR1 SGHRS and CDR2 YFSETQ. CDR3 bases: TGCGCCAGCAGCCCCTGGACTAGCGAGGGCAGTGAGCAGTTCTTC. It is translated as CASSPWTSEGSEQFF.

The gene calls are TRBV29-1 and TRBJ2-3; no definite D call. There are 12 residues in the CDR3. Per germline, CDR1 SQVTM and CDR2 ANQGSEA. The ends were cut back, 3 bases at V and 0 bases at J, with 4 bases in the middle. CDR3 DNA sequence: TGCAGCGTTGAGCTTAGCACAGATACGCAGTATTTT. Encoded protein: CSVELSTDTQYF.

This sequence joins TRBV3-1 and TRBJ2-1; TRBD2 agrees at 10 bases. This CDR3 has 17 amino acids. Trimming removed 6 bases from V and 9 bases from J; junction bases left unmatched: 17. CDR1 and CDR2 from the germline V gene are LGHDT and YNNKEL (reference sequence). CDR3 coding DNA: TGTGCCAGCAGGGGGCTATTAGGAGCGGGGGGGCTCAGTGAGCAGTTCTTC. Residues: CASRGLLGAGGLSEQFF.

Only a few counts were recorded for this clonotype. The chain joins TRBV7-8 to TRBJ2-3; 11 bases fit TRBD2. Germline V gene data show CDR1 as SGHVS and CDR2 as FQNEAQ. Germline trimming cut 6 bases from V and 3 bases from J; bases unmatched to any gene: 11. This CDR3 is built from 17 residues. This CDR3 is CASRPAGLAGGTDTQYF. In nucleotides, the CDR3 is TGTGCCAGCAGACCAGCAGGGCTAGCGGGAGGAACAGATACGCAGTATTTT.

The chain joins TRBV7-2 to TRBJ2-1; no clear D. The CDR3 extends over 15 amino acids. Germline V gene sequence: CDR1 SGHTA, CDR2 FQGNSA. Trimming took 5 bases from V and 5 from J, leaving 16 bases between them. The CDR3 spells CASSPIDRRDNEQFF. DNA of the CDR3: TGTGCCAGCAGCCCCATTGACCGAAGAGACAATGAGCAGTTCTTC.

V gene TRBV6-2 or TRBV6-3 combines with J gene TRBJ2-7; 13 bases agree with TRBD2. V was pared by 10 bases and J by 0 bases, with 12 bases of the junction left unmatched. CDR3 length equals 17 residues. From germline, CDR1 is MNHEY and CDR2 SVGEGT. CDR3: CANTPTSGGPNSYEQYF. CDR3 nucleotides: TGTGCCAACACCCCGACTAGCGGGGGGCCGAACTCCTACGAGCAGTACTTC.

This clonotype appeared a few times. This chain uses TRBV20-1 with TRBJ1-2; 8 nucleotides match TRBD1. CDR1 and CDR2 from the germline V gene are DFQATT and SNEGSKA (reference sequence). This CDR3 comprises 15 residues. The V and J ends lost 6 bases and 3 bases, in that order; junction bases with no gene match: 12. CDR3 protein: CSAINVAGGDYGYTF. CDR3 nucleotides: TGCAGTGCCATAAACGTGGCAGGGGGCGACTATGGCTACACCTTC.

The CDR3, as DNA: TGTGCCAGCAGCCCCGGAGGGGGGACCTATGGCTACACCTTC. Translating gives CASSPGGGTYGYTF. The V gene is TRBV6-5, the J gene TRBJ1-2; a weak D match, TRBD1 (6 bases). V was trimmed by 6 bases and J by 4 bases, leaving 15 bases between them. Germline V lookup: CDR1 MNHEY, CDR2 SVGAGI. The CDR3 loop spans 14 amino acids.